This T cell receptor beta chain was retrieved from a study of blood T cell repertoires in COVID-19. V lost 4 bases and J 15 bases, leaving 14 bases between the germline ends. This CDR3 is built from 11 residues. Germline CDR1 SGHRS, CDR2 YFSETQ. Per the original methods: Estimated nucleated cell counts came from reference gene primer amplification. Here immunoSEQ multiplex PCR was the method, and the copy in TCRdb shows in-frame clones only, minus some. V and J calls plus clone size are reproduced from that table; the DNA served to infer D and trimming. The repertoire holds 220,000 or so clones, approximately 84% seen once, with 3% to 3.5% in the top ten.

The clonotype originates from a woman aged 25 to 45 who had recovered from COVID-19. Specimen: peripheral blood. The J gene is TRBJ2-1, the V gene TRBV5-1, with a weak D call TRBD2 (6 bases). In DNA, the CDR3 is TGCGCCAGCAGCCGGGACTCTAGTGTGTTCTTC. Translation: CASSRDSSVFF.